Below, 22 T cell receptor beta chains from the same sample are listed, as sequenced in a study of blood T cell repertoires in COVID-19. Measured with immunoSEQ multiplex PCR; TCRdb has only the in-frame clones, and not every one. The sample lists over 55,000 clones; around 87% were seen once. The sample taken for sequencing was peripheral blood. The receptors here all came from a human donor with active COVID-19. The donor label of this sample is uncertain.

The chain's CDR3 is CASSLGQGTNTGELFF. The CDR3 DNA reads as TGTGCCAGCAGCTTGGGACAGGGTACCAACACCGGGGAGCTGTTTTTT. The chain carries TRBV6-4 and TRBJ2-2; 9 positions agree with TRBD1. From germline, CDR1 is MRHNA and CDR2 SNTAGT. The junction had 7 bases not matched to a gene; V was cut back by 6 bases and J by 2 bases. The CDR3 contains 16 residues.

As DNA, the CDR3 is TGTGCCAGCAGTTTGGGCAGGGCTGGCGAGCAGTACTTC. This translates into CASSLGRAGEQYF. V gene TRBV12-3 or TRBV12-4 combines with J gene TRBJ2-7, with a tentative D call TRBD1 (5 bases). The germline V and J ends were trimmed by 3 bases and 6 bases, with 12 bases remaining between them. This CDR3 has 13 residues.

The V gene is TRBV7-9, the J gene TRBJ1-5; D remains unclear. The germline V and J ends were trimmed by 5 bases and 3 bases, with 14 bases remaining between them. Germline CDR1 and CDR2: SEHNR and FQNEAQ (reference sequence). The CDR3 loop spans 15 amino acids. The CDR3 loop reads CASSPIDMDNQPQHF. Written as DNA, the CDR3 is TGTGCCAGCAGCCCAATTGACATGGACAATCAGCCCCAGCATTTT.

The table lists this clone with a count of one. The chain joins TRBV27 to TRBJ2-7, with 7 bases matching TRBD1. The CDR3 has 14 amino acids. Germline assignment: CDR1 MNHEY and CDR2 SMNVEV (reference sequence). With V trimmed by 4 bases and J by 4 bases, 7 bases remained unmatched. The CDR3 sequence: CASSSRDRDYEQYF. The CDR3 DNA sequence: TGTGCCAGCAGTTCCCGTGACAGGGATTACGAGCAGTACTTC.

In this sample, this clone turned up once. The chain uses TRBV7-2 and TRBJ2-3, with TRBD2 as a possible D gene (5 bases). This CDR3 spans 13 amino acids. CDR1 SGHTA and CDR2 FQGNSA come from the germline V gene. Trimming cost V 5 bases and J 11 bases, with 17 bases left between them. CDR3 sequence: CASSTLEGLGQYF. CDR3 DNA sequence: TGTGCCAGCAGCACCCTAGAGGGATTGGGGCAGTATTTT.

This chain uses TRBV7-9 with TRBJ1-3, with TRBD1 as a possible D gene (5 bases). V gave up 0 bases and J gave up 3 bases, with 9 bases separating them. The CDR3 loop spans 15 amino acids. Germline loops: CDR1 SEHNR, CDR2 FQNEAQ (reference sequence). CDR3 nucleotides: TGTGCCAGCAGCTTAGCTAGGGGCGTTGGAAACACCATATATTTT. This gives the protein CASSLARGVGNTIYF.

The V and J genes are TRBV9 and TRBJ2-2; 7 nucleotides agree with TRBD2. After removal of 3 bases from V and 1 base from J, the junction contained 12 bases not matched to a gene. The CDR3 consists of 18 residues. Germline CDR1 is SGDLS and CDR2 is YYNGEE. CDR3 sequence reads: CASSGSSGTTLNTGELFF. The CDR3, as DNA: TGTGCCAGCAGCGGATCTAGCGGCACAACGCTGAACACCGGGGAGCTGTTTTTT. Full variable domain (remainder filled in from reference TRBV9 and TRBJ2-2): DSGVTQTPKHLITATGQRVTLRCSPRSGDLSVYWYQQSLDQGLQFLIQYYNGEERAKGNILERFSAQQFPDLHSELNLSSLELGDSALYFCASSGSSGTTLNTGELFFGEGSRLTVL.

The chain employs TRBV15 and TRBJ1-6; TRBD1 aligns across 7 bases. The CDR3 spans 15 residues. V lost 0 bases and J lost 10; bases outside the gene matches: 6. CDR1 is LNHNV and CDR2 is YYDKDF in the germline V gene (reference sequence). The CDR3 nucleotides read TGTGCCACCAGCAGAGATCCAGGGGGAACCTCACCCCTCCACTTT. It translates to CATSRDPGGTSPLHF.

The chain combines TRBV2 with TRBJ1-2, with TRBD1 identical over 8 bases. V dropped 5 bases and J dropped 6; count of bases not matched to a gene: 11. Germline V gene sequence: CDR1 SNHLY, CDR2 FYNNEI. The CDR3 loop spans 15 amino acids. For the CDR3, the DNA is TGTGCCAGCAGTCCCGGACAGGGCAGAGGAGATGGCTACACCTTC. Residues: CASSPGQGRGDGYTF.

The chain combines TRBV5-1 with TRBJ2-5, with D uncertain. Germline V gives CDR1 SGHRS, CDR2 YFSETQ. This CDR3 is 16 amino acids long. With 4 bases removed from V and 5 bases from J, the gap between germline ends came to 21 bases. The DNA of the CDR3 is TGCGCCAGCAGCCCAAGACTCACGCGGCTCGGGGAGACCCAGTACTTC. Its protein is CASSPRLTRLGETQYF.

The J gene is TRBJ2-5, the V gene TRBV24-1; the match to TRBD1 covers 11 bases. This CDR3 region has 16 residues. Germline CDR1 and CDR2: KGHDR and SFDVKD. Germline trimming cut 4 bases from V and 4 bases from J; bases unmatched to any gene: 7. CDR3 sequence reads: CATSDPRTGGRETQYF. The CDR3 DNA reads TGTGCCACCAGTGACCCTAGGACAGGGGGCAGAGAGACCCAGTACTTC.

This chain links TRBV30 with TRBJ1-6; no clear D gene. The CDR3 extends over 15 amino acids. Germline assignment: CDR1 GTSNPN and CDR2 SVGIG (reference sequence). Trimming left V 2 bases short and J 10 bases short, with 18 bases between. CDR3 bases: TGTGCCTGGAGTATAGGTCGGGTTAAAAGGTCACCCCTCCACTTT. Protein product: CAWSIGRVKRSPLHF.

V and J are TRBV2 and TRBJ2-7; tentatively, D is TRBD2 (6 bases). Trimming cost V 5 bases and J 6 bases, with 20 bases left between them. The germline V gene has CDR1 SNHLY and CDR2 FYNNEI. The CDR3 extends over 15 amino acids. The CDR3 coding sequence is TGTGCCAGCAGTTCCCAACTAGCCCCCGCGGGCGAGCAGTACTTC. Translating gives CASSSQLAPAGEQYF.

The chain employs TRBV29-1 and TRBJ2-7, with 10 positions matching TRBD1. V shed 6 bases, J shed 7 bases, and the junction held 3 bases outside the gene matches. Germline V gene sequence: CDR1 SQVTM, CDR2 ANQGSEA. The CDR3 covers 11 residues. CDR3 coding DNA: TGCAGCGTGTGGACAGGGGGGGAGCAGTACTTC. This sequence encodes CSVWTGGEQYF.

This clone turned up a few times. This rearrangement joins TRBV7-9 to TRBJ1-2; TRBD1 agrees at 8 bases. Unmatched junction bases numbered 7, after V lost 6 bases and J lost 4 bases. The CDR3 spans 14 residues. CDR1 SEHNR and CDR2 FQNEAQ come from the germline V gene (reference sequence). The CDR3 sequence is CASSINGQGYGYTF. CDR3 coding DNA: TGTGCCAGCAGTATAAATGGACAGGGCTATGGCTACACCTTC.

The V gene is TRBV9, the J gene TRBJ2-3, with D maybe TRBD2 (5 bases). The CDR3 spans 15 residues. In germline, CDR1 is SGDLS, CDR2 YYNGEE. Trimming took off 3 bases at V and 1 base at J, with 12 bases between the two ends. The CDR3, as DNA: TGTGCCAGCAGCGGCCTGGGGAGAGGCACAGATACGCAGTATTTT. Protein sequence: CASSGLGRGTDTQYF.

This chain connects TRBV5-1 to TRBJ1-2; TRBD1 agrees at 7 bases. Germline CDR1 reads SGHRS; CDR2 reads YFSETQ. With 0 bases clipped from V and 6 bases from J, the junction kept 8 bases outside the gene matches. This CDR3 has 15 amino acids. The CDR3, as DNA: TGCGCCAGCAGCTTGGATACGGGACAGCTTCATGGCTACACCTTC. Its protein is CASSLDTGQLHGYTF.

V usage is TRBV7-9 and J usage is TRBJ2-7; D is ambiguous. CDR3 length: 12 amino acids. V shed 5 bases and J shed 6 bases, with 11 bases lying between them. In germline, CDR1 is SEHNR, CDR2 FQNEAQ (reference sequence). The CDR3 loop reads CASSLGSGEQYF. The CDR3 coding sequence is TGTGCCAGCAGCCTCGGGTCGGGCGAGCAGTACTTC.

The chain links TRBV5-1 to TRBJ2-2, with D possibly matching TRBD2 (6 bases). The CDR3 extends over 15 amino acids. Germline V lookup: CDR1 SGHRS, CDR2 YFSETQ. V shed 1 base and J shed 1 base, with 8 bases lying between them. In DNA, the CDR3 is TGCGCCAGCAGCTTGTGGCGGGAGAACACCGGGGAGCTGTTTTTT. Its translation is CASSLWRENTGELFF.

The chain recombines TRBV7-8 with TRBJ2-7, with D possibly being TRBD1 (6 bases). The CDR3 is made up of 15 amino acids. The V gene's germline CDR1 is SGHVS and CDR2 FQNEAQ. V was pared by 5 bases and J by 2 bases, with 16 bases between. CDR3 nucleotides: TGTGCCAGCAGCCCCATGTCAGGGGCCACCTACGAGCAGTACTTC. This sequence encodes CASSPMSGATYEQYF.

The chain links TRBV3-1 (or the pseudogene TRBV3-2) to TRBJ1-3; TRBD1 matches at 10 bases. The CDR3 has 14 residues. J was trimmed by 7 bases and V by 5 bases; bases with no gene match: 5. The germline CDR1 and CDR2 sequences are LGHDT and YNNKEL (reference sequence). CDR3 coding DNA: TGTGCCAGCAGCGGCCGGGACAGGGGTAACACCATATATTTT. This gives the protein CASSGRDRGNTIYF.

V is TRBV28 and J is TRBJ2-7; possibly TRBD2 for D (6 bases). V was clipped by 8 bases and J by 3 bases, with 20 bases between them. The CDR3 consists of 15 residues. Germline-derived CDR1 and CDR2 are MDHEN and SYDVKM. The DNA for the CDR3 is TGTGCCAGCCTCCAAGCCGGGACTGAGCGCTACGAGCAGTACTTC. Its protein product is CASLQAGTERYEQYF.